The next 9 T cell receptor beta chains were all read from a single sample in a study of control samples from healthy donors and cancer patients. Libraries were prepared by immunoSEQ multiplex PCR; TCRdb keeps only in-frame clonotypes and omits some of them. The table shows more than 90,000 clones, with approximately 90% occurring only once. The material sequenced was blood. The receptors were gathered from a young man in good health.

This chain joins TRBV9 and TRBJ2-2; no clear D. The germline CDR1 and CDR2 sequences are SGDLS and YYNGEE. V lost 4 bases, J lost 7 bases, and 17 bases lay in between. There are 15 residues in the CDR3. CDR3 in amino acids: CASSRDPTSFGELFF. CDR3 nucleotide sequence: TGTGCCAGCAGCAGAGACCCCACCAGTTTCGGGGAGCTGTTTTTT.

This chain uses TRBV11-2 with TRBJ2-2; D might be TRBD1 (5 bases). The CDR3 is 14 residues long. Germline V gives CDR1 SGHAT, CDR2 FQNNGV. Between the trimmed V and J ends, which lost 0 bases and 4 bases, there was a span of 6 bases. Here the CDR3 reads CASSLERGTGELFF. CDR3 DNA: TGTGCCAGCAGCTTAGAAAGGGGCACCGGGGAGCTGTTTTTT.

V and J are TRBV10-1 and TRBJ2-7; D is unclear. Germline CDR1 is WNHNN and CDR2 is SYGVQD (reference sequence). This CDR3 has 14 amino acids. V lost 4 bases and J 3 bases, leaving 13 bases between the germline ends. The DNA of the CDR3 is TGCGCCAGCAGTGCTACCCGCCCCCTCTACGAGCAGTACGTC. Translated, it gives CASSATRPLYEQYV.

The chain uses TRBV7-9 and TRBJ2-3, with 7 positions matching TRBD2. J gave up 1 base and V 5 bases, and 6 bases lay outside the gene matches. The germline CDR1 and CDR2 sequences are SEHNR and FQNEAQ (reference sequence). This CDR3 is built from 15 residues. CDR3 nucleotide sequence: TGTGCCAGCAGCCTGGGGGGGGTCGGCACAGATACGCAGTATTTT. Its translation is CASSLGGVGTDTQYF.

This chain links TRBV12-3 or TRBV12-4 with TRBJ1-1; D unresolved. Trimming stripped 3 bases from V and 4 bases from J, with 6 bases between. The CDR3 has 12 residues. CDR3 sequence: CASSFEGTEAFF. The CDR3 nucleotides are TGTGCCAGCAGTTTTGAGGGCACTGAAGCTTTCTTT.

This chain joins TRBV7-3 and TRBJ1-1, with D possibly being TRBD1 (6 bases). Per germline, CDR1 SGHTA and CDR2 FQGTGA. The CDR3 loop spans 13 amino acids. V lost 8 bases and J lost 1, with 11 bases in between. CDR3 nucleotide sequence: TGTGCCAGCGGGGGCCCGGCGAACACTGAAGCTTTCTTT. Protein product: CASGGPANTEAFF.

V and J are TRBV5-5 and TRBJ1-1, with D perhaps matching TRBD1 (6 bases). With 2 bases removed from V and 10 bases from J, the gap between germline ends came to 21 bases. The CDR3 consists of 15 residues. Germline CDR1 and CDR2: SGHKS and YYEKEE (reference sequence). CDR3: CASSLFEGGGSGAFF. The CDR3 DNA reads TGTGCCAGCAGCTTATTTGAAGGGGGAGGGAGTGGAGCTTTCTTT.

CDR3 residues: CASSLYGDVAKNIQYF. Written as DNA, the CDR3 is TGTGCCAGCAGCTTGTACGGGGACGTAGCCAAAAACATTCAGTACTTC. The chain combines TRBV5-5 with TRBJ2-4; D tentatively reads TRBD1 or TRBD2 (5 bases each). Germline V lookup: CDR1 SGHKS, CDR2 YYEKEE (reference sequence). The CDR3 is 16 residues long. V dropped 1 base and J dropped 0 bases, with 11 bases sitting between them.

J is TRBJ2-1 and V is TRBV7-8; 10 bases fit TRBD2. The CDR3 length is 15 residues. CDR1 and CDR2 (germline): SGHVS, FQNEAQ. J lost 8 bases, V lost 1 base, and 5 bases had no gene match. CDR3 sequence: CASSLEDSGRDEQFF. CDR3 in DNA: TGTGCCAGCAGCTTAGAGGACAGCGGGAGGGATGAGCAGTTCTTC.